Below are 26 T cell receptor beta chains sequenced from a single sample in a study of blood T cell repertoires in COVID-19. Some clones are missing from TCRdb's copy, which holds only in-frame ones; the method was immunoSEQ multiplex PCR. There are 200,000 to 300,000 clones in the sample; under 90% occur only once, and around 9.1% lies in the top ten. The sequenced sample consisted of peripheral blood. The receptors originated from a human donor in a cohort sampled during active COVID-19.

J is TRBJ2-7 and V is TRBV6-5, with TRBD2 matching 9 bases. In germline, CDR1 is MNHEY, CDR2 SVGAGI. This CDR3 contains 15 residues. J was trimmed by 4 bases and V by 5 bases; bases with no gene match: 9. CDR3 sequence reads: CASSHLTSGIYEQYF. In DNA, the CDR3 is TGTGCCAGCAGTCACCTGACTAGCGGAATATACGAGCAGTACTTC.

The chain uses TRBV4-1 and TRBJ1-3; D perhaps matches TRBD1 (5 bases). The CDR3 has 17 amino acids. Per the germline V gene, CDR1 is MGHRA and CDR2 is YSYEKL. Deletions cut 3 bases from V and 0 bases from J, with 15 bases between. This CDR3 is CASSHDEDSSSGNTIYF. Written as DNA, the CDR3 is TGCGCCAGCAGCCACGATGAAGACAGCTCCTCTGGAAACACCATATATTTT.

The chain's CDR3 is CASSQLSGNEQFF. The CDR3 nucleotides are TGTGCCAGCAGCCAATTATCGGGCAATGAGCAGTTCTTC. The genes are TRBV3-1 (or the pseudogene TRBV3-2) and TRBJ2-1; D not certain. This CDR3 comprises 13 residues. Germline loops: CDR1 LGHDT, CDR2 YNNKEL (reference sequence). V was pared by 2 bases and J by 6 bases, with 8 bases between.

The chain couples TRBV19 to TRBJ1-2; TRBD1 matches at 8 bases. The CDR3 loop spans 14 amino acids. The J segment lost 8 bases and the V segment lost 3 bases, leaving 8 bases of the junction unmatched. Germline CDR1 and CDR2: LNHDA and SQIVND (reference sequence). As DNA, the CDR3 is TGTGCCAGTAGTATGATGTCAGGGGGCGGCGGCTACACCTTC. It encodes CASSMMSGGGGYTF.

This clone appeared a single time. The rearrangement uses TRBV10-3 and TRBJ2-1; weak D call: TRBD1 (6 bases). V lost 3 bases and J 8 bases, leaving 17 bases between the germline ends. The CDR3 totals 15 residues. The germline gives CDR1 ENHRY, CDR2 SYGVKD. CDR3 protein: CAISDPGQGSHEQFF. The CDR3 region has the DNA TGTGCCATCAGTGACCCCGGTCAGGGGAGCCATGAGCAGTTCTTC.

With respect to this clone: Distinct nucleotide sequences in the sample also encode this CDR3. V gene TRBV5-4 combines with J gene TRBJ1-1; 7 positions agree with TRBD1. The J segment lost 0 bases and the V segment lost 0 bases, leaving 2 bases of the junction unmatched. The CDR3 contains 15 residues. Per germline, CDR1 SGHNT and CDR2 YYREEE (reference sequence). The CDR3 nucleotides read TGTGCCAGCAGCTTGGAGGGGGCAGTGAACACTGAAGCTTTCTTT. This gives the protein CASSLEGAVNTEAFF.

The table lists this clone with a few counts. This chain joins TRBV2 and TRBJ1-2, with 8 bases identical to TRBD1. This CDR3 region has 15 residues. Unmatched junction bases numbered 8, after V lost 4 bases and J lost 4 bases. Germline V gene data show CDR1 as SNHLY and CDR2 as FYNNEI. The CDR3, as DNA: TGTGCCAGCAGTGTAGGGCAGGGGGCTTTCTATGGCTACACCTTC. This gives the protein CASSVGQGAFYGYTF.

V is TRBV28 and J is TRBJ1-1; D uncertain. V shed 2 bases and J shed 1 base, with 11 bases lying between them. The CDR3 loop spans 15 amino acids. CDR1 and CDR2 from the germline V gene are MDHEN and SYDVKM. The CDR3 nucleotides are TGTGCCAGCAGTTTAACGGGTACGGGGAACACTGAAGCTTTCTTT. Encoded protein: CASSLTGTGNTEAFF. Together with reference TRBV28 and TRBJ1-1, the CDR3 gives the full variable domain: DVKVTQSSRYLVKRTGEKVFLECVQDMDHENMFWYRQDPGLGLRLIYFSYDVKMKEKGDIPEGYSVSREKKERFSLILESASTNQTSMYLCASSLTGTGNTEAFFGQGTRLTVV.

V is TRBV4-2 and J is TRBJ2-1, with TRBD2 identical over 9 bases. Germline V CDR1 and CDR2: LGHNA, YNFKEQ. The CDR3 runs 15 residues. V trimming: 1 base; J trimming: 8 bases; junction bases outside the gene matches: 6. CDR3 DNA sequence: TGTGCCAGCAGCCAAGGGGCGGGGGGGCCAGATGAGCAGTTCTTC. Protein product: CASSQGAGGPDEQFF.

This clone was detected only a few times. The chain uses TRBV3-1 (or the pseudogene TRBV3-2) and TRBJ1-6, with TRBD1 matching over 7 bases. V gave up 4 bases and J gave up 9 bases; unmatched junction bases: 6. The CDR3 runs 14 residues. Germline-derived CDR1 and CDR2 are LGHDT and YNNKEL (reference sequence). This CDR3 is CASSPRDRGSPLHF. The CDR3 nucleotides read TGTGCCAGCAGCCCCCGGGACAGAGGTTCACCCCTCCACTTT.

CDR3 loop: CASSSGLAGGPSGEQFF. The CDR3 DNA sequence: TGCGCCAGCAGCTCGGGACTAGCGGGAGGGCCCTCGGGTGAGCAGTTCTTC. The chain employs TRBV5-1 and TRBJ2-1; TRBD2 matches 16 bases. The junction had 9 bases not matched to a gene; V was cut back by 3 bases and J by 9 bases. This CDR3 contains 17 residues. CDR1 and CDR2 (germline): SGHRS, YFSETQ. The entire variable domain, with the rest obtained from reference TRBV5-1 and TRBJ2-1, is as follows: KAGVTQTPRYLIKTRGQQVTLSCSPISGHRSVSWYQQTPGQGLQFLFEYFSETQRNKGNFPGRFSGRQFSNSRSEMNVSTLELGDSALYLCASSSGLAGGPSGEQFFGPGTRLTVL.

This clone was detected only once. This chain links TRBV2 with TRBJ2-3; D might be TRBD1 (5 bases). The CDR3 has 14 residues. Germline loops: CDR1 SNHLY, CDR2 FYNNEI. Trimming shortened V by 2 bases and J by 3 bases, and 9 bases separated the two germline ends. CDR3 bases: TGTGCCAGCAGTGAACGTCCAGGGACAGATACGCAGTATTTT. This gives the protein CASSERPGTDTQYF. Drawing the rest from reference TRBV2 and TRBJ2-3, the complete variable domain is EPEVTQTPSHQVTQMGQEVILRCVPISNHLYFYWYRQILGQKVEFLVSFYNNEISEKSEIFDDQFSVERPDGSNFTLKIRSTKLEDSAMYFCASSERPGTDTQYFGPGTRLTVL.

This clone turned up a few times. This chain connects TRBV5-5 to TRBJ2-1; D may be TRBD2 (6 bases). V dropped 2 bases and J dropped 0 bases, with 9 bases sitting between them. The germline CDR1 and CDR2 sequences are SGHKS and YYEKEE (reference sequence). This CDR3 is 15 amino acids long. This chain's CDR3 is CASSFGGNSYNEQFF. CDR3 nucleotide sequence: TGTGCCAGCAGCTTCGGCGGGAACTCCTACAATGAGCAGTTCTTC. Full variable domain (outside the CDR3, taken from reference TRBV5-5 and TRBJ2-1): DAGVTQSPTHLIKTRGQQVTLRCSPISGHKSVSWYQQVLGQGPQFIFQYYEKEERGRGNFPDRFSARQFPNYSSELNVNALLLGDSALYLCASSFGGNSYNEQFFGPGTRLTVL.

The chain recombines TRBV9 with TRBJ1-3, with 9 positions matching TRBD1. The CDR3 has 19 amino acids. Germline-derived CDR1 and CDR2 are SGDLS and YYNGEE. J lost 2 bases, V lost 4 bases, and 16 bases had no gene match. This chain's CDR3 is CASSRGQGGTSGAGNTIYF. In nucleotides, the CDR3 is TGTGCCAGCAGCCGGGGACAGGGCGGAACCTCGGGCGCTGGAAACACCATATATTTT.

The chain links TRBV7-2 to TRBJ2-1; 14 bases are a match to TRBD2. Germline trimming cut 4 bases from V and 7 bases from J; bases unmatched to any gene: 9. This CDR3 region has 17 residues. Germline V gene data show CDR1 as SGHTA and CDR2 as FQGNSA. The CDR3 bases are TGTGCCAGCAGCTCAGCCCGACTAGCGGGGGGGCTTAATGAGCAGTTCTTC. It codes for CASSSARLAGGLNEQFF.

The chain joins TRBV3-1 (or the pseudogene TRBV3-2) to TRBJ1-1; TRBD1 aligns across 8 bases. Germline V gene lookup returns CDR1 LGHDT and CDR2 YNNKEL (reference sequence). The V segment lost 3 bases and the J segment 4 bases; nucleotides outside the gene matches: 10. This CDR3 region has 16 residues. CDR3 sequence (DNA): TGTGCCAGCAGCCACCAGAACCCGACAGGGGCCACTGAAGCTTTCTTT. Its protein is CASSHQNPTGATEAFF.

The chain couples TRBV7-9 to TRBJ1-1; D is ambiguous. The CDR3 has 12 amino acids. The germline V and J ends were trimmed by 5 bases and 5 bases, with 9 bases remaining between them. Germline CDR1 is SEHNR and CDR2 is FQNEAQ (reference sequence). The CDR3: CASSTGVTEAFF. The DNA of the CDR3 is TGTGCCAGCAGCACCGGGGTTACTGAAGCTTTCTTT.

The rearrangement uses TRBV5-6 and TRBJ1-1; 9 bases map to TRBD1. V shed 4 bases, J shed 4 bases, and the junction held 5 bases outside the gene matches. The CDR3 has 14 amino acids. Germline loops: CDR1 SGHDT, CDR2 YYEEEE. The CDR3 DNA follows: TGTGCCAGCAGCGTGGGACAGGGCCTCACTGAAGCTTTCTTT. Residues: CASSVGQGLTEAFF.

The chain carries TRBV11-2 and TRBJ2-1, with 7 bases lining up with TRBD2. CDR3 length: 14 residues. J gave up 3 bases and V 5 bases, and 4 bases lay outside the gene matches. CDR1 is SGHAT, CDR2 FQNNGV, per germline. The CDR3 DNA reads as TGTGCCAGCAGCCCTGGACTAGGCTACAATGAGCAGTTCTTC. It codes for CASSPGLGYNEQFF.

This sequence joins TRBV3-1 (or the pseudogene TRBV3-2) and TRBJ1-1, with 8 bases identical to TRBD1. This CDR3 region has 13 residues. V lost 4 bases, J lost 5 bases, and 3 bases stayed unmatched. Germline V gene data show CDR1 as LGHDT and CDR2 as YNNKEL (reference sequence). The CDR3 DNA follows: TGTGCCAGCAGCCGAGGACAGGGAACTGAAGCTTTCTTT. Its translation: CASSRGQGTEAFF.

J is TRBJ2-7 and V is TRBV27, with 7 bases lining up with TRBD1. This CDR3 region has 13 residues. J gave up 8 bases and V 5 bases, and 9 bases lay outside the gene matches. Looked up from germline, CDR1 is MNHEY and CDR2 is SMNVEV (reference sequence). This CDR3 is CASSIRQGYKQYF. Here the CDR3 DNA reads TGTGCCAGCAGTATCCGACAGGGTTATAAGCAGTACTTC.

J is TRBJ2-1 and V is TRBV7-9, with 11 bases fitting TRBD1. This CDR3 is 17 amino acids long. Trimming took 7 bases from V and 8 from J; bases not matched to a gene: 16. The germline V gene has CDR1 SEHNR and CDR2 FQNEAQ (reference sequence). The CDR3 bases are TGTGCCAGCACCGTCCACCCTCGGGACAGGGGGAACGATGAGCAGTTCTTC. This translates into CASTVHPRDRGNDEQFF.

The V gene is TRBV20-1, the J gene TRBJ2-7; 8 bases align to TRBD2. The ends lost 3 bases at V and 5 bases at J; junction bases unmatched: 6. The germline V gene encodes CDR1 DFQATT and CDR2 SNEGSKA (reference sequence). The CDR3 is made up of 13 amino acids. The DNA of the CDR3 is TGCAGTGCTAGTACCGGGAGGGCCCACGAGCAGTACTTC. Translation: CSASTGRAHEQYF.

The chain employs TRBV6-2 or TRBV6-3 and TRBJ2-1; 10 bases line up with TRBD2. Trimming took 5 bases from V and 4 from J; bases not matched to a gene: 5. Per germline, CDR1 MNHEY and CDR2 SVGEGT. This CDR3 is 15 amino acids long. For the CDR3, the DNA is TGTGCCAGCAGTCATCCTAGCGGGGGATACAATGAGCAGTTCTTC. Amino acids: CASSHPSGGYNEQFF.

This clone was seen only a few times. The J gene is TRBJ1-1, the V gene TRBV19, with a tentative D call TRBD1 (6 bases). Germline values: CDR1 LNHDA, CDR2 SQIVND (reference sequence). Trimming pared 3 bases from V and 8 bases from J, leaving 13 bases between. The CDR3 extends over 13 amino acids. For the CDR3, the DNA is TGTGCCAGTAGTATGGTCAGTGGGGGCGAAGCTTTCTTT. As protein: CASSMVSGGEAFF. Filled out from reference TRBV19 and TRBJ1-1, the complete variable domain reads DGGITQSPKYLFRKEGQNVTLSCEQNLNHDAMYWYRQDPGQGLRLIYYSQIVNDFQKGDIAEGYSVSREKKESFPLTVTSAQKNPTAFYLCASSMVSGGEAFFGQGTRLTVV.

V usage is TRBV6-4 and J usage is TRBJ2-1; 11 nucleotides match TRBD2. Germline V gene data show CDR1 as MRHNA and CDR2 as SNTAGT. With 5 bases clipped from V and 7 bases from J, the junction kept 7 bases outside the gene matches. This CDR3 region has 15 residues. The CDR3 coding sequence is TGTGCCAGCAGTCCCGCTAGCGGGGGGAGAAATGAGCAGTTCTTC. The encoded protein is CASSPASGGRNEQFF.